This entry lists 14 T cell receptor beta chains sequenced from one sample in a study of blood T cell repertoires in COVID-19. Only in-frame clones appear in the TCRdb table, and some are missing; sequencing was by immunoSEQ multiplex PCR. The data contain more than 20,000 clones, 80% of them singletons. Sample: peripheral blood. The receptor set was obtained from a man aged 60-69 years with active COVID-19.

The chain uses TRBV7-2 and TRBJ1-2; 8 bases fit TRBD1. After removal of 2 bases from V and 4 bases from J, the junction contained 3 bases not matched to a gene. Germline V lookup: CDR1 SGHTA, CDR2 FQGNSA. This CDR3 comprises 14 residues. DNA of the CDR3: TGTGCCAGCAGCTTACTGGGACAGGCCTATGGCTACACCTTC. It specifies CASSLLGQAYGYTF.

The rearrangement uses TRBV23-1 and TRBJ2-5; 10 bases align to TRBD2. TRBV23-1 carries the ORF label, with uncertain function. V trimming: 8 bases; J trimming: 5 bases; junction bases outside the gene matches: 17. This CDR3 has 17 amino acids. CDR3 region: CASPEGLTSGKRETQYF. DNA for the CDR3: TGCGCCAGCCCGGAAGGACTTACTAGCGGGAAGAGGGAGACCCAGTACTTC.

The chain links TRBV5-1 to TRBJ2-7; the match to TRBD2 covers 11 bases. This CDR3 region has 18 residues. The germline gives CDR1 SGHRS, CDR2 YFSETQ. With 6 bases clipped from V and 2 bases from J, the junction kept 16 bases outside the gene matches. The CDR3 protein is CASTTGGSSGRIPYEQYF. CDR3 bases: TGCGCCAGCACCACAGGGGGTTCTAGCGGGAGGATACCCTACGAGCAGTACTTC.

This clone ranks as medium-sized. Here the CDR3 reads CASSDERAYGELFF. CDR3 in DNA: TGTGCCAGCAGTGACGAGAGGGCATACGGGGAGCTGTTTTTT. The chain carries TRBV3-1 (or the pseudogene TRBV3-2) and TRBJ2-2; the D gene is possibly TRBD2 (5 bases). This CDR3 is built from 14 residues. Germline V lookup: CDR1 LGHDT, CDR2 YNNKEL (reference sequence). Trimming left V 6 bases short and J 7 bases short, with 15 bases between.

The CDR3 loop reads CASSQDAGPKYYGYTF. The CDR3 DNA is TGTGCCAGCAGCCAAGATGCGGGACCGAAGTACTATGGCTACACCTTC. The V gene is TRBV14, the J gene TRBJ1-2, with D possibly TRBD1 on 5 matching bases. With 0 bases removed from V and 3 bases from J, the gap between germline ends came to 14 bases. The germline CDR1 and CDR2 sequences are SGHDN and FVKESK. The CDR3 consists of 16 residues.

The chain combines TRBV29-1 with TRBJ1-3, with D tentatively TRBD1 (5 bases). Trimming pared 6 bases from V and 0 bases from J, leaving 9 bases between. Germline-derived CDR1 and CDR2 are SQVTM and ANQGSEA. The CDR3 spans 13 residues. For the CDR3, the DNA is TGCAGCGTGGGGGGGGGCTCTGGAAACACCATATATTTT. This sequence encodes CSVGGGSGNTIYF.

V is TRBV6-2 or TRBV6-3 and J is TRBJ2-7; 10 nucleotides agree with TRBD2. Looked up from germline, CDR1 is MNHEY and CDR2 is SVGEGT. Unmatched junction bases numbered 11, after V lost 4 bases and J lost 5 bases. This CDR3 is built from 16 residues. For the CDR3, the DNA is TGTGCCAGCAGTTCCTTCGGACTAGCGGTTAGAGACGAGCAGTACTTC. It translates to CASSSFGLAVRDEQYF.

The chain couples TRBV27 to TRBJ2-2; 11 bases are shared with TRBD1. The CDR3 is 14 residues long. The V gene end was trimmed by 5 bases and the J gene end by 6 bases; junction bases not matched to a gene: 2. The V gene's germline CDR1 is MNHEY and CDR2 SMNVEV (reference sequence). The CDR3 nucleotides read TGTGCCAGCAGTGCGGGACAGGGGGCCGGGGAGCTGTTTTTT. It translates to CASSAGQGAGELFF.

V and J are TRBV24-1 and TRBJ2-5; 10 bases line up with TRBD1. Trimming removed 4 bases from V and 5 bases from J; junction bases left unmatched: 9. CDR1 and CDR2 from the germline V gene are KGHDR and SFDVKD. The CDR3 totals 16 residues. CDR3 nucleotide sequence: TGTGCCACCAGTGACTATTCCGGGACAGGGGAGGAGACCCAGTACTTC. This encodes CATSDYSGTGEETQYF.

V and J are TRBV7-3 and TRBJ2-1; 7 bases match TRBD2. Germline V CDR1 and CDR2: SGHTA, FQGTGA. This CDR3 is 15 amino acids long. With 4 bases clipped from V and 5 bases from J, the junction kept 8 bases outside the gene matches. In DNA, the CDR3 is TGTGCCAGCAGCTCGGAAGCGGGACCCAACAATGAGCAGTTCTTC. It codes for CASSSEAGPNNEQFF.

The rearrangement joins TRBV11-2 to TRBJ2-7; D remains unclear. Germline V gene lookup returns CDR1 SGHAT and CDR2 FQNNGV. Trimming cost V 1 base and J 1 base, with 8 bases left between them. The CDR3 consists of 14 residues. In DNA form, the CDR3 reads TGTGCCAGCAGCTTAGCCGGCAGGTCCTACGAGCAGTACTTC. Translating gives CASSLAGRSYEQYF.

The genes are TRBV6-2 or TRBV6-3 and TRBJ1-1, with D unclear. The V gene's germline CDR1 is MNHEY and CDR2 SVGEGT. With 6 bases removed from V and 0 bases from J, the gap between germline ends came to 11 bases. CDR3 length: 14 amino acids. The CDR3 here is CASSHTYMNTEAFF. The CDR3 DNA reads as TGTGCCAGCAGCCATACATACATGAACACTGAAGCTTTCTTT.

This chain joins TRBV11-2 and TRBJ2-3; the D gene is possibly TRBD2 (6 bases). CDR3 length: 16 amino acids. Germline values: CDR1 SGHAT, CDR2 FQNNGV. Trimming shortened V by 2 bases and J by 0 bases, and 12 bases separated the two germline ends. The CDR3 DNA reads TGTGCCAGCAGCTTACGACTAGACCAAAGCACAGATACGCAGTATTTT. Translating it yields CASSLRLDQSTDTQYF.

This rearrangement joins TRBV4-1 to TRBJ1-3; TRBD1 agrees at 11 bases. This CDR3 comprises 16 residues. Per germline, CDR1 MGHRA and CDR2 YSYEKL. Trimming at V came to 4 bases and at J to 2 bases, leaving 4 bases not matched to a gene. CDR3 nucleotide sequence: TGCGCCAGCAGCCCGGGACAGGGGGGGCCTGGAAACACCATATATTTT. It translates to CASSPGQGGPGNTIYF.